The 22 T cell receptor beta chains below come from one sample, sequenced in a study of blood T cell repertoires in COVID-19. Measured with immunoSEQ multiplex PCR; TCRdb has only the in-frame clones, and not every one. The table lists a few hundred thousand clones, 80% to 85% of them singletons. The specimen sequenced was PBMCs or T cells enriched from blood (not recorded which). The receptors were sampled from a woman aged 50 to 65 who had recovered from COVID-19.

The chain joins TRBV4-1 to TRBJ2-3; 7 bases match TRBD2. Unmatched junction bases numbered 16, after V lost 3 bases and J lost 1 base. Germline V gives CDR1 MGHRA, CDR2 YSYEKL. This CDR3 comprises 19 residues. The CDR3 DNA is TGCGCCAGCAGCCACCGACTAGCTAGCGGCAGCAGGGGCACAGATACGCAGTATTTT. This sequence encodes CASSHRLASGSRGTDTQYF.

J is TRBJ1-1 and V is TRBV7-3; 8 nucleotides line up with TRBD1. The CDR3 consists of 21 residues. Germline V gives CDR1 SGHTA, CDR2 FQGTGA. Losses at the gene ends were 3 bases for V and 4 bases for J; bases not matched to a gene: 25. CDR3 coding DNA: TGTGCCAGCAGCTTGTTCGGGGGCGACGGCCATCAGGGGGCGTTTTTCACTGAAGCTTTCTTT. Its translation: CASSLFGGDGHQGAFFTEAFF.

The CDR3 DNA follows: TGCGCCAGCAGCGAGGGACTATCCACCGGGGAGCTGTTTTTT. It is translated as CASSEGLSTGELFF. The V and J genes are TRBV5-1 and TRBJ2-2, with 7 bases fitting TRBD2. CDR3 size: 14 residues. CDR1 is SGHRS and CDR2 is YFSETQ in the germline V gene. V trimming: 4 bases; J trimming: 4 bases; junction bases outside the gene matches: 4. Drawing the rest from reference TRBV5-1 and TRBJ2-2, the complete variable domain is KAGVTQTPRYLIKTRGQQVTLSCSPISGHRSVSWYQQTPGQGLQFLFEYFSETQRNKGNFPGRFSGRQFSNSRSEMNVSTLELGDSALYLCASSEGLSTGELFFGEGSRLTVL.

Written as DNA, the CDR3 is TGTGCCATCAGTAACAGGGAAGGCTACGAGCAGTACTTC. Protein product: CAISNREGYEQYF. The V gene is TRBV10-3, the J gene TRBJ2-7; TRBD1 might be the D (6 bases). Germline loops: CDR1 ENHRY, CDR2 SYGVKD. The CDR3 runs 13 residues. V was clipped by 5 bases and J by 3 bases, with 11 bases between them.

J is TRBJ1-2 and V is TRBV28; D gene unclear. Deletions cut 5 bases from V and 5 bases from J, with 6 bases between. The CDR3 length is 11 residues. In germline, CDR1 is MDHEN, CDR2 SYDVKM. CDR3 bases: TGTGCCAGCAGTCTTGAGTATGGCTACACCTTC. This encodes CASSLEYGYTF.

V usage is TRBV19 and J usage is TRBJ2-7; 12 bases fit TRBD2. Unmatched junction bases numbered 12, after V lost 3 bases and J lost 3 bases. CDR3 length equals 18 residues. Germline CDR1 LNHDA, CDR2 SQIVND (reference sequence). The CDR3 loop is CASSISGLAGSKSYEQYF. The CDR3 DNA sequence: TGTGCCAGTAGTATTTCTGGACTAGCGGGGTCGAAGAGCTACGAGCAGTACTTC.

This clone was seen a few times. V is TRBV5-1 and J is TRBJ2-1; 10 bases map to TRBD2. Per germline, CDR1 SGHRS and CDR2 YFSETQ. J was trimmed by 5 bases and V by 4 bases; bases with no gene match: 6. CDR3 length: 15 amino acids. CDR3 DNA: TGCGCCAGCAGCCCTACTAGCGGGGCAAACAATGAGCAGTTCTTC. As protein: CASSPTSGANNEQFF.

This chain links TRBV5-1 with TRBJ1-4, with a possible D match to TRBD1 (6 bases). Trimming removed 0 bases at V and 7 bases at J, with 13 bases between. In germline, CDR1 is SGHRS, CDR2 YFSETQ. CDR3 length equals 15 residues. The CDR3 bases are TGCGCCAGCAGCTTGGTCGGGGGGCCCGGTGAAAAACTGTTTTTT. It is translated as CASSLVGGPGEKLFF.

The chain joins TRBV7-9 to TRBJ1-1; TRBD1 aligns across 9 bases. Germline CDR1 reads SEHNR; CDR2 reads FQNEAQ (reference sequence). The V gene end was trimmed by 5 bases and the J gene end by 7 bases; junction bases not matched to a gene: 14. This CDR3 has 16 amino acids. CDR3 sequence reads: CASSPRDTGGKNEAFF. DNA for the CDR3: TGTGCCAGCAGCCCAAGAGATACAGGGGGCAAAAATGAAGCTTTCTTT.

This sequence joins TRBV4-1 and TRBJ1-1; D ambiguous. V gave up 0 bases and J gave up 0 bases, with 5 bases separating them. Germline-derived CDR1 and CDR2 are MGHRA and YSYEKL. This CDR3 has 14 residues. CDR3 DNA: TGCGCCAGCAGCCAAGAAACGGTGAACACTGAAGCTTTCTTT. This gives the protein CASSQETVNTEAFF.

The CDR3 spells CASSQDYDNTEAFF. CDR3 bases: TGTGCCAGCAGCCAAGACTATGATAACACTGAAGCTTTCTTT. This chain links TRBV14 with TRBJ1-1, with unresolved D. The CDR3 has 14 residues. Looked up from germline, CDR1 is SGHDN and CDR2 is FVKESK. The V end was cut by 0 bases, the J end by 2 bases, with 7 bases between.

This clone turned up a few times. The chain is built from TRBV5-4 and TRBJ1-2; D unclear. The V and J ends lost 2 bases and 0 bases respectively, with 8 bases between them. The CDR3 contains 14 residues. Germline V gene lookup returns CDR1 SGHNT and CDR2 YYREEE (reference sequence). CDR3: CASSFSGTNYGYTF. The CDR3 DNA reads TGTGCCAGCAGCTTTTCGGGGACTAACTATGGCTACACCTTC.

The V gene is TRBV13, the J gene TRBJ1-6, with unresolved D. Trimming pared 3 bases from V and 4 bases from J, leaving 10 bases between. CDR1 PRHDT and CDR2 FYEKMQ come from the germline V gene (reference sequence). The CDR3 sequence is 15 residues long. The CDR3 sequence: CASSFTGRYNSPLHF. Here the CDR3 DNA reads TGTGCCAGCAGCTTTACCGGGAGATATAATTCACCCCTCCACTTT.

The V gene is TRBV28, the J gene TRBJ1-1; maybe TRBD1 (5 bases). The ends were cut back, 3 bases at V and 4 bases at J, with 12 bases in the middle. This CDR3 is 14 amino acids long. Germline lookup yields CDR1 MDHEN and CDR2 SYDVKM. For the CDR3, the DNA is TGTGCCAGCAGTTTCCCACCCAGGGCCACTGAAGCTTTCTTT. Translating it yields CASSFPPRATEAFF.

The chain recombines TRBV30 with TRBJ1-1; unclear D gene. CDR1 and CDR2 (germline): GTSNPN, SVGIG (reference sequence). V was shortened by 0 bases and J by 6 bases, with 8 bases between the two germline ends. The CDR3 contains 12 residues. CDR3 sequence (DNA): TGTGCCTGGAGTGTACTAGAGTCTGAAGCTTTCTTT. This encodes CAWSVLESEAFF. The whole variable domain, filled in from reference TRBV30 and TRBJ1-1, reads SQTIHQWPATLVQPVGSPLSLECTVEGTSNPNLYWYRQAAGRGLQLLFYSVGIGQISSEVPQNLSASRPQDRQFILSSKKLLLSDSGFYLCAWSVLESEAFFGQGTRLTVV.

The chain is built from TRBV7-2 and TRBJ1-3, with 11 bases fitting TRBD1. V shed 5 bases and J 0 bases; nucleotides not matched to a gene: 6. Germline values: CDR1 SGHTA, CDR2 FQGNSA. The CDR3 is made up of 17 amino acids. The chain's CDR3 is CASSPWTGGISGNTIYF. CDR3 DNA sequence: TGTGCCAGCAGCCCCTGGACAGGGGGCATCTCTGGAAACACCATATATTTT.

This rearrangement joins TRBV18 to TRBJ1-1, with a weak D call TRBD1 (5 bases). Germline values: CDR1 KGHSH, CDR2 LQKENI. The CDR3 is 16 amino acids. V was clipped by 3 bases and J by 11 bases, with 25 bases between them. The CDR3 DNA reads TGTGCCAGCTCACCGGGGCTGACAGTAACTTATCATGAGGCTTTCTTT. It encodes CASSPGLTVTYHEAFF.

There are a few counts of this clone. J is TRBJ1-1 and V is TRBV19; tentative D call: TRBD1 (5 bases). The CDR3 loop spans 13 amino acids. Trimming left V 10 bases short and J 0 bases short, with 12 bases between. Germline values: CDR1 LNHDA, CDR2 SQIVND (reference sequence). CDR3 residues: CATSTALNTEAFF. The DNA for the CDR3 is TGTGCCACGTCGACAGCCTTGAACACTGAAGCTTTCTTT.

CDR3 region: CASSYEVIRETQYF. The CDR3 DNA sequence: TGTGCCAGCAGTTACGAGGTGATTCGGGAGACCCAGTACTTC. The chain joins TRBV6-2 or TRBV6-3 to TRBJ2-5, with D unresolved. The CDR3 is 14 residues long. V lost 2 bases and J lost 5, with 12 bases in between. Per the germline V gene, CDR1 is MNHEY and CDR2 is SVGEGT.

The chain couples TRBV30 to TRBJ2-3; a possible D gene is TRBD2 (6 bases). CDR1 GTSNPN and CDR2 SVGIG come from the germline V gene (reference sequence). The CDR3 length is 12 residues. The V end was cut by 5 bases, the J end by 8 bases, with 14 bases between. The chain's CDR3 is CAWAGSDGTQYF. The CDR3 coding sequence is TGTGCCTGGGCGGGGAGTGACGGTACGCAGTATTTT.

The J gene is TRBJ1-2, the V gene TRBV10-3; D is unresolved. The CDR3 extends over 18 amino acids. CDR1 and CDR2 (germline): ENHRY, SYGVKD. V gave up 5 bases and J gave up 3 bases, with 25 bases separating them. In DNA form, the CDR3 reads TGTGCCATCAGTAGACCGAGAGCCGGGTCGCAGTCCGACTATGGCTACACCTTC. This gives the protein CAISRPRAGSQSDYGYTF.

As concerns this clone: The sample holds other DNA sequences that translate to the same CDR3. The V and J genes are TRBV3-1 (or the pseudogene TRBV3-2) and TRBJ1-1, with a tentative D call TRBD1 (5 bases). From germline, CDR1 is LGHDT and CDR2 YNNKEL (reference sequence). V gave up 3 bases and J gave up 1 base, with 6 bases separating them. CDR3 length: 13 amino acids. Here the CDR3 reads CASSHGGNTEAFF. For the CDR3, the DNA is TGTGCCAGCAGCCACGGGGGGAACACTGAAGCTTTCTTT.